The TCR beta chain under discussion was sequenced for a study of vaccination and CD4 T cells after COVID-19 (dated by TCRdb to 2021 to 2024). Notes on the research overall: Convalescent patients had a positive SARS-CoV-2 result on nasal swab PCR, and of these patients, some 10 had mild disease and one had severe disease. In around nine COVID-19 convalescent patients and 4 infection-naive healthy vaccine recipients, the spike-specific CD4+ TCR repertoire before mRNA vaccination was compared with the repertoire after mRNA vaccination. Control cultures used a CEFX viral epitope pool as positive control, an HIV-1 Nef peptide pool as negative control, or no peptide. Post-vaccine blood samples were obtained a median of around 74 days after the second vaccine dose, with a range of 14 to 241 days. In the convalescent cohort there were six males and four females, among whom were two Hispanic individuals, seven Caucasians, two Asians and one multiracial person. Each participant got two doses of either the Pfizer-BioNTech BNT162b2 vaccine (n=8) or the Moderna mRNA-1273 vaccine (n=2). Post-COVID blood samples were collected from convalescent patients a median of around 100 days after diagnosis, with a range of about 35 to 161 days. For stimulating the cultures, overlapping spike peptide pools were used, derived from SARS-CoV-2 as well as from the common cold coronaviruses HCoV-NL63, HCoV-OC43 and HCoV-229E. What the study reported, not specific to this receptor: Of the vaccine-specific clones found in convalescent patients, nearly all (304 of 307) were mono-reactive for SARS-CoV-2 spike instead of being cross-reactive with common cold coronaviruses. The study included relatively few convalescent patients and did not analyze early timepoints after natural infection. Among convalescent patients, a median around 89% of the SARS-CoV-2-reactive clones seen after vaccination appeared only after vaccination, which suggests priming specific to the vaccine. The median count of SARS-CoV-2-reactive clonotypes went up from under 25 after infection to 35 to 40 after vaccination, although the change was not significant.

Concerning this clonotype itself: Its specific antigen is unknown. It has no much larger one-base neighbor in the sample; base qualities were not kept.

The treatment or condition label, read with the paper, signifies: roughly 10-day PBMC culture with coronavirus spike peptide pools or control peptides (ViraFEST assay). The ViraFEST assay, used in the study, expanded antigen-specific T cells with peptide pools and then identified the expanded clonotypes through TCR sequencing. The positive SARS-CoV-2 PCR tests of the convalescent patients were dated from March to December 2020, before the Alpha, Beta and Delta variants emerged in the United States. PBMCs were cultured at 1.5 million to 2 million per well in IMDM supplemented with 5% human AB serum and around 9.5 IU/ml IL-2, with 10 ug/ml peptide pools added. On days 3 and 7, half of the culture medium was replaced with fresh IL-2-containing medium. CD4+ T cells were isolated after 10 days of culture through negative selection using the EasySep CD4+ T cell isolation kit. Ficoll-Paque Plus gradient centrifugation was used to isolate PBMCs from whole blood, and the isolated PBMCs were then either used fresh or cryopreserved at -140C. Each culture condition was generally run in triplicate wells.

The CDR3 runs 13 amino acids, cysteine and phenylalanine included. Kept here is only the CDR3 DNA, which spans 39 bases and is read in frame from base 1. V is clipped by 6 bases and J by 1 base, and the sequence between their germline boundaries is 9 bases long. Per the germline V gene, MNHNS is the CDR1 and SASEGT is the CDR2. Library preparation employed PCR. TCR sequencing of DNA from cultured CD4+ T cells used the Oncomine TCR Beta short-read assay at the Johns Hopkins FTIC core. The QIAamp micro DNA kit was used to extract genomic DNA from the cultured CD4+ T cells. The Oncomine TCR Beta libraries from cultured CD4+ T cells were pooled using unique dual indexes and then sequenced on an Illumina iSeq 100. In the paper's pipeline: Non-productive sequences were filtered out, and CDR3s that did not start with C, did not end with F or W, or were shorter than 7 amino acids were discarded. The MANAFEST web application identified antigen-specific clonotypes by comparing peptide-stimulated wells against reference wells and other culture wells. Positive clones required FDR below 0.05, an odds ratio above 5, and productive frequency above 0.1% in at least two of three replicate wells. Clonotypes that were significantly expanded in both SARS-CoV-2 spike wells and at least one common cold coronavirus spike condition were defined as cross-reactive. Using R version 3.6.1, CDR3 homology was evaluated through Levenshtein distances (stringdist) along with unrooted phylogenetic trees (ape). TCRdb trimmed public reads at Q25 via fastp, called clones via MiXCR and kept in-frame beta chains. Every distinct CDR3 protein forms one entry, paired with its most common genes and DNA. For this entry, the V and J calls and clone size follow TCRdb and not the study's own pipeline. The sample table shows some 2,100 distinct CDR3 sequences, and under 55% are seen once. Jointly, the top ten make up under 85% of the sample.

This receptor chain uses TRBV6-1 and TRBJ1-2; the D gene is perhaps TRBD1, on 5 matching bases. The receptor was isolated from a human donor who had recovered from COVID-19. Material: CD4+ T cells from blood, cultured in vitro, obtained after SARS-CoV-2 vaccination. The CDR3 in this case is CASSPGGNYGYTF. The DNA sequence follows: TGTGCCAGCAGCCCCGGGGGTAACTATGGCTACACCTTC.